The 28 T cell receptor beta chains listed next were all sequenced from one sample in a study of shared T cell receptors in the human thymus. The assay was immunoSEQ multiplex PCR, and TCRdb's table has in-frame clones only and misses some. The data contain tens of thousands of clones, about 95% of them seen just once; the ten biggest clones take up around 0.033%. The sequencing sample was made of thymocytes. The source is a human donor.

This clone was counted once. The chain recombines TRBV27 with TRBJ1-1; D not resolved. CDR3 length equals 12 residues. Germline V gives CDR1 MNHEY, CDR2 SMNVEV (reference sequence). The V gene lost 7 bases and the J gene lost 1 base, with 7 bases spanning the gap. The CDR3 DNA follows: TGTGCCAGCACCCTCAAGAACACTGAAGCTTTCTTT. Translated: CASTLKNTEAFF.

The chain uses TRBV11-2 and TRBJ2-5, with TRBD2 matching 10 bases. The ends lost 2 bases at V and 5 bases at J; junction bases unmatched: 11. This CDR3 contains 17 residues. Germline V gene lookup returns CDR1 SGHAT and CDR2 FQNNGV. DNA for the CDR3: TGTGCCAGCAGCTTATTAAGTCCGGGACTAGCGTGGGAGACCCAGTACTTC. It yields the protein CASSLLSPGLAWETQYF. The variable domain in full, with the rest retrieved from reference TRBV11-2 and TRBJ2-5, is EAGVAQSPRYKIIEKRQSVAFWCNPISGHATLYWYQQILGQGPKLLIQFQNNGVVDDSQLPKDRFSAERLKGVDSTLKIQPAKLEDSAVYLCASSLLSPGLAWETQYFGPGTRLLVL.

This chain links TRBV9 with TRBJ2-6; unclear D gene. The V gene lost 0 bases and the J gene lost 4 bases, with 8 bases spanning the gap. There are 15 residues in the CDR3. Germline V gives CDR1 SGDLS, CDR2 YYNGEE. The CDR3 reads CASSVVGSGANVLTF. DNA for the CDR3: TGTGCCAGCAGCGTAGTTGGCTCCGGGGCCAACGTCCTGACTTTC.

V gene TRBV2 combines with J gene TRBJ2-2; tentatively, D is TRBD2 (6 bases). CDR1 is SNHLY and CDR2 is FYNNEI in the germline V gene. CDR3 size: 17 residues. The V and J ends lost 7 bases and 6 bases respectively, with 24 bases between them. The CDR3 coding sequence is TGTGCCAGCACGGTCTTTTGGGAACTAGCTTCCCCCGGGGAGCTGTTTTTT. It specifies CASTVFWELASPGELFF.

The chain uses TRBV11-2 and TRBJ2-5, with 14 bases matching TRBD2. CDR1 and CDR2 (germline): SGHAT, FQNNGV. The CDR3 spans 17 residues. The V and J ends lost 5 bases and 3 bases, in that order; junction bases with no gene match: 8. CDR3 amino acids: CASSQRTSGGHEETQYF. CDR3 bases: TGTGCCAGCAGCCAGCGGACTAGCGGGGGGCACGAAGAGACCCAGTACTTC.

The chain combines TRBV19 with TRBJ2-7, with D possibly called TRBD1 or TRBD2 (5 bases each). CDR1 LNHDA and CDR2 SQIVND come from the germline V gene (reference sequence). This CDR3 is built from 13 residues. The V and J ends lost 3 bases and 4 bases respectively, with 10 bases between them. CDR3 nucleotides: TGTGCCAGTAGTATCCCAGGGAGATACGAGCAGTACTTC. Its translation: CASSIPGRYEQYF.

This clone was picked up one time. The rearrangement uses TRBV4-3 and TRBJ2-7, with 10 positions matching TRBD1. The CDR3 is 17 amino acids. Germline V gene sequence: CDR1 LGHNA, CDR2 YSLEER. Trimming removed 2 bases from V and 4 bases from J; junction bases left unmatched: 11. The CDR3 DNA sequence: TGCGCCAGCAGCCAAAGAGGGGGACAGGGGACTGTTTACGAGCAGTACTTC. The encoded protein is CASSQRGGQGTVYEQYF.

V and J are TRBV27 and TRBJ2-4, with D possibly matching TRBD1 (7 bases). The CDR3 is 20 amino acids. The V end was cut by 6 bases, the J end by 2 bases, with 29 bases between. Germline assignment: CDR1 MNHEY and CDR2 SMNVEV (reference sequence). CDR3: CASSPPSRQGGPIPKNIQYF. Written as DNA, the CDR3 is TGTGCCAGCAGCCCACCATCCCGGCAGGGGGGCCCAATCCCCAAAAACATTCAGTACTTC.

This chain links TRBV11-2 with TRBJ2-7; 7 nucleotides agree with TRBD1. Germline V gene lookup returns CDR1 SGHAT and CDR2 FQNNGV. Unmatched junction bases numbered 14, after V lost 6 bases and J lost 3 bases. This CDR3 is 16 amino acids long. This chain's CDR3 is CASRPHRDSPNYEQYF. The CDR3 DNA reads as TGTGCCAGCAGACCCCACCGGGACAGCCCCAACTACGAGCAGTACTTC.

This chain connects TRBV5-4 to TRBJ1-1; D might be TRBD1 (5 bases). The CDR3 is made up of 15 amino acids. The V end was cut by 4 bases, the J end by 5 bases, with 18 bases between. CDR1 SGHNT and CDR2 YYREEE come from the germline V gene (reference sequence). CDR3 in amino acids: CASSRRGQGGTEAFF. CDR3 DNA: TGTGCCAGCAGCCGGAGAGGGCAGGGAGGGACTGAAGCTTTCTTT.

V gene TRBV7-9 combines with J gene TRBJ2-2, with 10 bases fitting TRBD1. The germline CDR1 and CDR2 sequences are SEHNR and FQNEAQ (reference sequence). Unmatched junction bases numbered 7, after V lost 4 bases and J lost 5 bases. This CDR3 spans 16 amino acids. The CDR3 loop reads CASSSAGTGVTGELFF. CDR3 bases: TGTGCCAGCAGCTCAGCCGGGACAGGGGTGACCGGGGAGCTGTTTTTT.

The chain links TRBV6-6 to TRBJ1-5, with D maybe TRBD1 (5 bases). CDR1 is MNHNY and CDR2 is SVGAGI in the germline V gene (reference sequence). This CDR3 comprises 15 residues. Trimming cost V 2 bases and J 5 bases, with 13 bases left between them. As DNA, the CDR3 is TGTGCCAGCAGTTACACCCGGACACTCCATCAGCCCCAGCATTTT. This sequence encodes CASSYTRTLHQPQHF.

The chain uses TRBV11-2 and TRBJ2-5, with 8 bases lining up with TRBD2. CDR3 size: 19 residues. CDR1 and CDR2 (germline): SGHAT, FQNNGV. J was trimmed by 1 base and V by 6 bases; bases with no gene match: 19. The CDR3, as DNA: TGTGCCAGCAGAAGGGTGGGACTAGACCCCAACCCCGCCCAAGAGACCCAGTACTTC. This codes for CASRRVGLDPNPAQETQYF. The full variable domain, in which reference TRBV11-2 and TRBJ2-5 provide the parts outside the CDR3, is EAGVAQSPRYKIIEKRQSVAFWCNPISGHATLYWYQQILGQGPKLLIQFQNNGVVDDSQLPKDRFSAERLKGVDSTLKIQPAKLEDSAVYLCASRRVGLDPNPAQETQYFGPGTRLLVL.

CDR3 bases: TGTGCCATCAAATCCCTGGGGGGCTACACCTTC. Residues: CAIKSLGGYTF. The V and J genes are TRBV10-3 and TRBJ1-2; no reliable D call. V lost 7 bases and J lost 8, with 11 bases in between. Germline CDR1 is ENHRY and CDR2 is SYGVKD. The CDR3 spans 11 residues.

The V gene is TRBV27, the J gene TRBJ2-5; D gene ambiguous. This CDR3 comprises 14 residues. V was cut by 3 bases and J by 7 bases, with 15 bases left in between. Germline-derived CDR1 and CDR2 are MNHEY and SMNVEV (reference sequence). In DNA form, the CDR3 reads TGTGCCAGCAGTTTCTCCGGCGATCCGGGGACCCAGTACTTC. Protein product: CASSFSGDPGTQYF.

This chain joins TRBV18 and TRBJ1-3; possible D gene TRBD1, 5 bases. The V and J ends lost 0 bases and 4 bases respectively, with 13 bases between them. The CDR3 consists of 16 residues. Germline-derived CDR1 and CDR2 are KGHSH and LQKENI. The CDR3 reads CASSPPGTGFGNTIYF. The CDR3 DNA reads TGTGCCAGCTCACCACCGGGAACAGGTTTCGGAAACACCATATATTTT.

The chain uses TRBV12-5 and TRBJ2-3, with 11 bases lining up with TRBD1. The CDR3 covers 18 residues. V lost 1 base, J lost 3 bases, and 9 bases stayed unmatched. Germline assignment: CDR1 LGHNT and CDR2 FRNRAP. The CDR3 is CASGLAKGDRGDTDTQYF. The CDR3 DNA reads TGTGCTAGTGGTTTGGCCAAGGGGGACAGGGGGGATACAGATACGCAGTATTTT.

This clone turned up a few times. The rearrangement joins TRBV4-2 to TRBJ2-3; 7 nucleotides agree with TRBD2. The germline gives CDR1 LGHNA, CDR2 YNFKEQ. Losses at the gene ends were 4 bases for V and 2 bases for J; bases not matched to a gene: 6. CDR3 length equals 15 residues. The CDR3 loop reads CASSPLAVFTDTQYF. In DNA form, the CDR3 reads TGTGCCAGCAGCCCCCTAGCGGTTTTCACAGATACGCAGTATTTT.

The chain joins TRBV5-1 to TRBJ2-6, with D unclear. Trimming stripped 3 bases from V and 1 base from J, with 23 bases between. The CDR3 length is 20 residues. The germline V gene has CDR1 SGHRS and CDR2 YFSETQ. The CDR3: CASSYVEWNSHMSGANVLTF. For the CDR3, the DNA is TGCGCCAGCAGCTATGTGGAATGGAACAGCCACATGTCTGGGGCCAACGTCCTGACTTTC. Looking up the rest from reference TRBV5-1 and TRBJ2-6 gives the full variable domain: KAGVTQTPRYLIKTRGQQVTLSCSPISGHRSVSWYQQTPGQGLQFLFEYFSETQRNKGNFPGRFSGRQFSNSRSEMNVSTLELGDSALYLCASSYVEWNSHMSGANVLTFGAGSRLTVL.

V is TRBV2 and J is TRBJ1-4; 7 bases agree with TRBD1. Germline V CDR1 and CDR2: SNHLY, FYNNEI. The CDR3 consists of 14 residues. With V trimmed by 6 bases and J by 9 bases, 10 bases remained unmatched. In DNA, the CDR3 is TGTGCCAGCAGGGAGTCCGACAGGGTCAAAAAACTGTTTTTT. This sequence encodes CASRESDRVKKLFF. The variable domain in full, completed from reference TRBV2 and TRBJ1-4, reads EPEVTQTPSHQVTQMGQEVILRCVPISNHLYFYWYRQILGQKVEFLVSFYNNEISEKSEIFDDQFSVERPDGSNFTLKIRSTKLEDSAMYFCASRESDRVKKLFFGSGTQLSVL.

V is TRBV7-6 and J is TRBJ2-5; 9 nucleotides align to TRBD1. This CDR3 is built from 15 residues. CDR1 SGHVS and CDR2 FNYEAQ come from the germline V gene. Trimming cost V 1 base and J 4 bases; bases outside gene matches: 4. CDR3: CASSLDRGHGETQYF. CDR3 nucleotide sequence: TGTGCCAGCAGCTTAGACAGGGGGCACGGAGAGACCCAGTACTTC.

As regards this clone: A read error may produce the germline difference seen at one junction end. This sequence joins TRBV27 and TRBJ1-1; the D gene is possibly TRBD1 (6 bases). The CDR3 extends over 14 amino acids. Per germline, CDR1 MNHEY and CDR2 SMNVEV (reference sequence). CDR3 amino acids: CAGSSHGGQTEAFF. The CDR3 bases are TGTGCCGGCAGTTCCCACGGGGGGCAAACTGAAGCTTTCTTT.

The chain employs TRBV7-2 and TRBJ2-5; 7 bases are a match to TRBD1. Trimming took 2 bases from V and 2 from J; bases not matched to a gene: 5. The CDR3 runs 15 residues. CDR1 is SGHTA and CDR2 is FQGNSA in the germline V gene. In DNA form, the CDR3 reads TGTGCCAGCAGCTTAACCCGGGACAGTCAAGAGACCCAGTACTTC. It yields the protein CASSLTRDSQETQYF.

The gene calls are TRBV5-5 and TRBJ1-1; D call uncertain. V was cut by 2 bases and J by 10 bases, with 18 bases left in between. CDR1 is SGHKS, CDR2 YYEKEE, per germline (reference sequence). This CDR3 spans 14 amino acids. The CDR3 sequence is CASSFGGCEERAFF. DNA of the CDR3: TGTGCCAGCAGCTTTGGAGGTTGCGAAGAAAGAGCTTTCTTT.

The V gene is TRBV6-5, the J gene TRBJ1-5; D might be TRBD1 (5 bases). V lost 6 bases to trimming and J lost 0 bases, with 12 bases between them. The germline gives CDR1 MNHEY, CDR2 SVGAGI. The CDR3 totals 15 residues. The CDR3 region has the DNA TGTGCCAGCAGGTCAGGGAGGTATAGCAATCAGCCCCAGCATTTT. It encodes CASRSGRYSNQPQHF.

The chain employs TRBV7-8 and TRBJ2-2, with D hard to call. Germline loops: CDR1 SGHVS, CDR2 FQNEAQ. The CDR3 runs 16 residues. Trimming cost V 0 bases and J 1 base, with 9 bases left between them. Here the CDR3 reads CASSLAGRVNTGELFF. Written as DNA, the CDR3 is TGTGCCAGCAGCTTAGCGGGCCGGGTGAACACCGGGGAGCTGTTTTTT.

J is TRBJ2-7 and V is TRBV6-1, with 9 nucleotides matching TRBD2. The CDR3 loop spans 15 amino acids. Trimming cost V 4 bases and J 3 bases; bases outside gene matches: 7. From germline, CDR1 is MNHNS and CDR2 SASEGT. The CDR3: CASSAGGGAFYEQYF. In nucleotides, the CDR3 is TGTGCCAGCAGTGCGGGCGGGGGGGCGTTCTACGAGCAGTACTTC.

The CDR3 reads CASSSRTSGGNNEQFF. The CDR3, as DNA: TGTGCCAGCAGCTCCCGGACTAGCGGGGGGAACAATGAGCAGTTCTTC. The chain links TRBV21-1 to TRBJ2-1; the D call of TRBD2 is as the table states it, not checked on the DNA. TRBV21-1 is a listed pseudogene. The CDR3 length is 16 residues.